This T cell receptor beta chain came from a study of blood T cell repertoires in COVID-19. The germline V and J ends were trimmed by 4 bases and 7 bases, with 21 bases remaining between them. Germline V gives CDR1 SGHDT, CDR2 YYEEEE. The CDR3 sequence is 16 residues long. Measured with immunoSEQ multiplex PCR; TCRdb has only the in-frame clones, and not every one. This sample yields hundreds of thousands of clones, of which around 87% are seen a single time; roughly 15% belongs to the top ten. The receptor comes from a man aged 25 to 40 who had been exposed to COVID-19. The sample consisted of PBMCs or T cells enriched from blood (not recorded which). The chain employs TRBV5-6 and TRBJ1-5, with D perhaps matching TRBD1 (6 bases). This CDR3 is CASSLKSGTWYQPQHF. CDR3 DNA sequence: TGTGCCAGCAGCCTGAAATCCGGGACATGGTACCAGCCCCAGCATTTT.